These 17 T cell receptor beta chains were sequenced from one sample in a study of blood T cells in healthy people across ages. With a J-beta primer mix and a sample-barcoded 5' primer, a second PCR ran about 7 to 12 cycles. One entry per CDR3 protein, called by TCRdb with MiXCR from the 5' RACE reads. The table shows roughly 700,000 distinct CDR3 sequences, with 32% occurring only once. Specimen: blood. The receptors were sampled from a woman aged 80 or over in good health.

This clonotype was seen only once. The V call is TRBV6-2 or TRBV6-3, the J call TRBJ2-5; D not certain. The last part of the DNA fits TRBJ2-7 better; the J call may be wrong. The CDR3 covers 10 residues. The germline CDR1 and CDR2 sequences are MNHEY and SVGEGT. The CDR3, as DNA: TGTGCCAGCTTGGGCTACGAGCAGTACTTC. This gives the protein CASLGYEQYF.

The sample holds a few counts of this clonotype. The chain joins TRBV5-1 to TRBJ1-1, with a weak D call TRBD1 (5 bases). CDR3 length: 14 amino acids. Germline V lookup: CDR1 SGHRS, CDR2 YFSETQ. V lost 6 bases and J 0 bases, leaving 12 bases between the germline ends. The DNA for the CDR3 is TGCGCCAGCACCGGGGGACGGTTGAACACTGAAGCTTTCTTT. As protein: CASTGGRLNTEAFF.

There are many counts of this clonotype. V gene TRBV2 combines with J gene TRBJ1-5; no clear D gene. V lost 7 bases and J lost 1, with 14 bases in between. CDR1 is SNHLY and CDR2 is FYNNEI in the germline V gene. CDR3 size: 15 residues. The CDR3 DNA follows: TGTGCCAGCACTCCGATGGACCTGAGCAATCAGCCCCAGCATTTT. Translating gives CASTPMDLSNQPQHF.

The V call is TRBV5-1, the J call TRBJ2-1; D not certain. Germline V CDR1 and CDR2: SGHRS, YFSETQ. There are 16 residues in the CDR3. Deletions cut 3 bases from V and 4 bases from J, with 17 bases between. The CDR3 sequence: CASSSGQELRYNEQFF. CDR3 bases: TGCGCCAGCAGCTCCGGTCAGGAGTTACGATACAATGAGCAGTTCTTC.

The chain employs TRBV24-1 and TRBJ2-1, with 9 bases aligning to TRBD2. V lost 3 bases to trimming and J lost 1 base; unmatched junction nucleotides: 12. This CDR3 is built from 19 residues. The V gene's germline CDR1 is KGHDR and CDR2 SFDVKD. CDR3 amino acids: CATSDPGFVAGESYNEQFF. The CDR3 DNA follows: TGTGCCACCAGTGATCCCGGGTTTGTAGCGGGGGAGTCCTACAATGAGCAGTTCTTC.

This clonotype was recorded many times. The chain joins TRBV2 to TRBJ2-5, with D maybe TRBD1 (6 bases). Trimming stripped 8 bases from V and 1 base from J, with 8 bases between. Germline V gene data show CDR1 as SNHLY and CDR2 as FYNNEI. The CDR3 runs to 12 residues. Here the CDR3 reads CASGGSQETQYF. DNA for the CDR3: TGTGCCAGCGGGGGCAGCCAAGAGACCCAGTACTTC.

Ten or more counts support this clonotype. This clone may be a read error of a much larger clone one base away. The chain has TRBV6-2 or TRBV6-3 and TRBJ2-7; 7 bases agree with TRBD1. The J segment lost 3 bases and the V segment lost 2 bases, leaving 10 bases of the junction unmatched. The CDR3 covers 16 residues. Germline loops: CDR1 MNHEY, CDR2 SVGEGT. The CDR3 DNA reads as TGTGCCAGCAGTTACAAGGGGCAGGGGGATTGCTACGAGCAGTACTTC. Amino acids: CASSYKGQGDCYEQYF.

This clonotype was counted many times. The chain has TRBV6-2 or TRBV6-3 and TRBJ1-5; D possibly corresponds to TRBD1 (6 bases). Trimming shortened V by 6 bases and J by 1 base, and 10 bases separated the two germline ends. CDR1 is MNHEY and CDR2 is SVGEGT in the germline V gene. The CDR3 sequence is 14 residues long. The CDR3 DNA sequence: TGTGCCAGCAGCCAACAGGGAAGCAATCAGCCCCAGCATTTT. Translating it yields CASSQQGSNQPQHF.

In this sample, this clonotype turned up many times. This chain links TRBV5-1 with TRBJ2-1; TRBD1 matches 10 bases. Germline V gives CDR1 SGHRS, CDR2 YFSETQ. V shed 0 bases, J shed 7 bases, and the junction held 4 bases outside the gene matches. CDR3 size: 15 residues. The CDR3 protein is CASSLGQGALNEQFF. The CDR3 DNA follows: TGCGCCAGCAGCTTGGGACAGGGGGCTTTGAATGAGCAGTTCTTC.

Worth noting for this clonotype: A much larger clone sits a single nucleotide away, making a read error possible. The J gene is TRBJ2-5, the V gene TRBV9; TRBD2 matches at 9 bases. CDR3 length equals 16 residues. Germline CDR1 and CDR2: SGDLS and YYNGEE. V was clipped by 0 bases and J by 5 bases; unmatched bases: 8. DNA for the CDR3: TGTGCCAGCAGCGTAGGTCGCGGGGGGGCTGGTGAGACCCAGTACTTC. This codes for CASSVGRGGAGETQYF.

This clonotype was recorded many times. This chain connects TRBV5-1 to TRBJ2-3, with TRBD2 matching 7 bases. The CDR3 is 18 residues long. J was trimmed by 1 base and V by 2 bases; bases with no gene match: 13. Germline V CDR1 and CDR2: SGHRS, YFSETQ. CDR3 in amino acids: CASSFRLAVALGTDTQYF. The DNA for the CDR3 is TGCGCCAGCAGCTTTAGGCTAGCGGTTGCTCTAGGCACAGATACGCAGTATTTT. Variable domain in full (rest from reference TRBV5-1 and TRBJ2-3): KAGVTQTPRYLIKTRGQQVTLSCSPISGHRSVSWYQQTPGQGLQFLFEYFSETQRNKGNFPGRFSGRQFSNSRSEMNVSTLELGDSALYLCASSFRLAVALGTDTQYFGPGTRLTVL.

The sample holds many counts of this clonotype. The rearrangement joins TRBV6-2 or TRBV6-3 to TRBJ1-5, with D possibly TRBD1 on 5 matching bases. The CDR3 totals 16 residues. The V gene lost 5 bases and the J gene lost 0 bases, with 14 bases spanning the gap. Germline V lookup: CDR1 MNHEY, CDR2 SVGEGT. In nucleotides, the CDR3 is TGTGCCAGCAGTCATAACCAGGGCTTTAGCAATCAGCCCCAGCATTTT. Translating it yields CASSHNQGFSNQPQHF.

This chain uses TRBV14 with TRBJ2-5, with D uncertain. Trimming stripped 5 bases from V and 2 bases from J, with 12 bases between. CDR3 length: 14 residues. The germline gives CDR1 SGHDN, CDR2 FVKESK. CDR3 sequence reads: CASSVGNRQETQYF. The CDR3 DNA reads as TGTGCCAGCAGCGTAGGTAACAGACAAGAGACCCAGTACTTC.

In its sample, this clonotype was seen a few times. The chain employs TRBV20-1 and TRBJ2-3, with D unresolved. Germline-derived CDR1 and CDR2 are DFQATT and SNEGSKA (reference sequence). This CDR3 is 14 amino acids long. V dropped 5 bases and J dropped 4 bases, with 16 bases sitting between them. In nucleotides, the CDR3 is TGCAGTGCTCCCCTCAGCCGGGCGGCAGATACGCAGTATTTT. Its translation is CSAPLSRAADTQYF.

This sequence joins TRBV7-9 and TRBJ1-2, with 9 bases matching TRBD1. The length of the CDR3 is 15 residues. V lost 4 bases and J lost 2; bases outside the gene matches: 5. Germline CDR1 SEHNR, CDR2 FQNEAQ (reference sequence). The CDR3, as DNA: TGTGCCAGCAGCTGGACAGGGGCCGCAAACTATGGCTACACCTTC. It codes for CASSWTGAANYGYTF.

This clonotype has just a few counts. The chain couples TRBV5-1 to TRBJ2-7; 10 bases line up with TRBD2. The length of the CDR3 is 16 residues. The trim removed 0 bases at V and 1 base at J, leaving 4 bases unmatched. Germline CDR1 is SGHRS and CDR2 is YFSETQ. The CDR3 reads CASSLVASGGSYEQYF. The CDR3, as DNA: TGCGCCAGCAGCTTGGTGGCTAGCGGGGGATCCTACGAGCAGTACTTC.

This clonotype was found many times. One end of the junction varies from germline; a read error may be responsible. The chain links TRBV27 to TRBJ2-5, with 7 bases matching TRBD2. CDR1 is MNHEY, CDR2 SMNVEV, per germline (reference sequence). The CDR3 spans 13 residues. CDR3 loop: CASSLAGVETQYF. CDR3 bases: TGCGCCAGCAGCTTGGCGGGGGTAGAGACCCAGTACTTC.